Described below is a single T cell receptor beta chain sequence and its context. This sample is drawn from a study of shared clonotypes between healthy human individuals. Repertoires were generated with immunoSEQ multiplex PCR, while TCRdb's copy carries only in-frame clones and drops some. The sample holds roughly 1,500,000 clones, around 98% seen once. The germline V gene encodes CDR1 MDHEN and CDR2 SYDVKM. V was shortened by 3 bases and J by 3 bases, with 21 bases between the two germline ends. This CDR3 spans 17 amino acids. The chain recombines TRBV28 with TRBJ2-7; perhaps TRBD1 as D (6 bases). This receptor was obtained from a man younger than 45 in good health. Sequenced material: naive CD4+ T cells sorted from blood. Subset described: CD45RA+ positively selected. This CDR3 is CASSFNTWGQVNYEQYF. In DNA form, the CDR3 reads TGTGCCAGCAGTTTTAACACCTGGGGACAAGTGAACTACGAGCAGTACTTC. Based on the CDR3 plus reference TRBV28 and TRBJ2-7, the full variable domain is DVKVTQSSRYLVKRTGEKVFLECVQDMDHENMFWYRQDPGLGLRLIYFSYDVKMKEKGDIPEGYSVSREKKERFSLILESASTNQTSMYLCASSFNTWGQVNYEQYFGPGTRLTVT.